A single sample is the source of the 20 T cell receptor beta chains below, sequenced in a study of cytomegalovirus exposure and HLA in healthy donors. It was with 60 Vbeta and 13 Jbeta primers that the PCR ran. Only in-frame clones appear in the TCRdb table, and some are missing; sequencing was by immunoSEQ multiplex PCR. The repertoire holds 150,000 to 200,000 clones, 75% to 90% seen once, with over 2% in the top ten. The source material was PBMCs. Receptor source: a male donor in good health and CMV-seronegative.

CDR3 coding DNA: TGTGCCAGTACCCAACGGGGAATGGGCAATCAGCCCCAGCATTTT. Translated, it gives CASTQRGMGNQPQHF. V and J are TRBV19 and TRBJ1-5; D uncertain. CDR3 size: 15 residues. Trimming removed 7 bases from V and 2 bases from J, with 15 bases in between. Germline-derived CDR1 and CDR2 are LNHDA and SQIVND (reference sequence).

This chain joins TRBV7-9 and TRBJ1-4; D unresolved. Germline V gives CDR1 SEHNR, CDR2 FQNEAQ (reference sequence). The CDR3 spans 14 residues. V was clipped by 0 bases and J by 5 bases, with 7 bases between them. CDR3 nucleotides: TGTGCCAGCAGCTTAGCGTACGGGAATGAAAAACTGTTTTTT. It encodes CASSLAYGNEKLFF.

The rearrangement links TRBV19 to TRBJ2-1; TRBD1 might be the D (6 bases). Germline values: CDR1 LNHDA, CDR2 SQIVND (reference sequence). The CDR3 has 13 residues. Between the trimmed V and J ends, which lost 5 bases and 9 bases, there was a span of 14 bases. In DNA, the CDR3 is TGTGCCAGTAGTCTTCGGACAGACAGTGAGCAGTTCTTC. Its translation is CASSLRTDSEQFF. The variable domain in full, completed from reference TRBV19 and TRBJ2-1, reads DGGITQSPKYLFRKEGQNVTLSCEQNLNHDAMYWYRQDPGQGLRLIYYSQIVNDFQKGDIAEGYSVSREKKESFPLTVTSAQKNPTAFYLCASSLRTDSEQFFGPGTRLTVL.

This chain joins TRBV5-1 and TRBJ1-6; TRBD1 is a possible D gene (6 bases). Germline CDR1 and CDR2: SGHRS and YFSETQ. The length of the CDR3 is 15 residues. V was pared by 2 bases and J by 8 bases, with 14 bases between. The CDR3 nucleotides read TGCGCCAGCAGCTTACAGGGACGAGAGGATTCACCCCTCCACTTT. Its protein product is CASSLQGREDSPLHF. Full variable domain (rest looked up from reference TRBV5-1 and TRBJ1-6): KAGVTQTPRYLIKTRGQQVTLSCSPISGHRSVSWYQQTPGQGLQFLFEYFSETQRNKGNFPGRFSGRQFSNSRSEMNVSTLELGDSALYLCASSLQGREDSPLHFGNGTRLTVT.

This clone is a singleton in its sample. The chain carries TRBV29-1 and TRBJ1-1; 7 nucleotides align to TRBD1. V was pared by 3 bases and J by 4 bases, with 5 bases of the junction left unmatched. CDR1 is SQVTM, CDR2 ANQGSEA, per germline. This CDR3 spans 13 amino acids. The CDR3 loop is CSVERQGGTEAFF. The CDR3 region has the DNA TGCAGCGTTGAGCGACAGGGAGGCACTGAAGCTTTCTTT.

As DNA, the CDR3 is TGTGCCAGCAGCGTCGGGACAGGGGACAATCAGCCCCAGCATTTT. Protein product: CASSVGTGDNQPQHF. The chain couples TRBV5-4 to TRBJ1-5; TRBD1 aligns across 10 bases. Germline CDR1 is SGHNT and CDR2 is YYREEE (reference sequence). The V gene end was trimmed by 4 bases and the J gene end by 3 bases; junction bases not matched to a gene: 4. The CDR3 is made up of 15 amino acids. Complete variable domain (other parts from reference TRBV5-4 and TRBJ1-5): ETGVTQSPTHLIKTRGQQVTLRCSSQSGHNTVSWYQQALGQGPQFIFQYYREEENGRGNFPPRFSGLQFPNYSSELNVNALELDDSALYLCASSVGTGDNQPQHFGDGTRLSIL.

DNA for the CDR3: TGTGCCAGCAGCCCTAGGGGGGGCGGAAATAATTCACCCCTCCACTTT. Translation: CASSPRGGGNNSPLHF. The chain joins TRBV9 to TRBJ1-6, with TRBD1 as a possible D gene (6 bases). This CDR3 has 16 amino acids. With 4 bases removed from V and 5 bases from J, the gap between germline ends came to 16 bases. Germline CDR1 reads SGDLS; CDR2 reads YYNGEE.

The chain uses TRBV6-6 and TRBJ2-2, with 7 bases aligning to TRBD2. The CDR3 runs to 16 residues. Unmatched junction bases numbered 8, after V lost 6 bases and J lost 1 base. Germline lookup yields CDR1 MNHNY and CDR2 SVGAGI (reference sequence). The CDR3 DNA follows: TGTGCCAGCAGATTAACCCGCGGGGGGAACACCGGGGAGCTGTTTTTT. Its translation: CASRLTRGGNTGELFF.

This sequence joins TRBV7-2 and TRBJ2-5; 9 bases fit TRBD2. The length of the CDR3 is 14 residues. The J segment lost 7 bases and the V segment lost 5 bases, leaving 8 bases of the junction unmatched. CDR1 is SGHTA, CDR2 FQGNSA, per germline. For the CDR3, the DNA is TGTGCCAGCAGCCCCAGACTAGCGGTTACGACCCAGTACTTC. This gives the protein CASSPRLAVTTQYF.

The CDR3 region is CASSPDGRSEKLFF. CDR3 coding DNA: TGTGCCAGCAGTCCGGACGGGAGAAGTGAAAAACTGTTTTTT. V and J are TRBV6-1 and TRBJ1-4; no clear D gene. This CDR3 is 14 amino acids long. The ends were cut back, 5 bases at V and 7 bases at J, with 14 bases in the middle. From germline, CDR1 is MNHNS and CDR2 SASEGT.

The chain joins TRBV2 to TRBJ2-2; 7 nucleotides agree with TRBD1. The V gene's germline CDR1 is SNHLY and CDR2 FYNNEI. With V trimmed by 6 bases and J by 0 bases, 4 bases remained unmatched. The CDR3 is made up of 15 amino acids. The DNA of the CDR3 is TGTGCCAGCAGGTGGGGGACAGCGAACACCGGGGAGCTGTTTTTT. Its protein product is CASRWGTANTGELFF.

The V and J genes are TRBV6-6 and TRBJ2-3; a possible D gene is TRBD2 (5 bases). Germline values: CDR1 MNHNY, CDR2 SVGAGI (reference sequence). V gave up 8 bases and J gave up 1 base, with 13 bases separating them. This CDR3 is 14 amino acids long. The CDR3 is CASGRLEGTDTQYF. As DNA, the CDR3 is TGTGCCAGCGGTCGGCTGGAGGGCACAGATACGCAGTATTTT.

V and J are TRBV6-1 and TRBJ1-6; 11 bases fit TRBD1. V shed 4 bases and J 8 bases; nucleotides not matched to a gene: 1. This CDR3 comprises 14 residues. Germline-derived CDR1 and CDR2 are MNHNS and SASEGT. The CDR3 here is CASSGDRGYSPLHF. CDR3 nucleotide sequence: TGTGCCAGCAGTGGGGACAGGGGGTATTCACCCCTCCACTTT.

CDR3 residues: CASSQLLGTLDEKLFF. For the CDR3, the DNA is TGCGCCAGCAGCCAACTCCTCGGGACATTAGATGAAAAACTGTTTTTT. The rearrangement joins TRBV4-3 to TRBJ1-4; possibly TRBD1 for D (6 bases). The germline gives CDR1 LGHNA, CDR2 YSLEER. V was cut by 2 bases and J by 6 bases, with 16 bases left in between. The CDR3 is 16 amino acids.

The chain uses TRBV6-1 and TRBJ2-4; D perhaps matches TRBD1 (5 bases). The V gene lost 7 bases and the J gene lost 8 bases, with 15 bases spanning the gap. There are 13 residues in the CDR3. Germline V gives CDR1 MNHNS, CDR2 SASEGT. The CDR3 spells CASTPRVVDIQYF. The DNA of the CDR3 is TGTGCCAGCACTCCCAGGGTTGTTGACATTCAGTACTTC.

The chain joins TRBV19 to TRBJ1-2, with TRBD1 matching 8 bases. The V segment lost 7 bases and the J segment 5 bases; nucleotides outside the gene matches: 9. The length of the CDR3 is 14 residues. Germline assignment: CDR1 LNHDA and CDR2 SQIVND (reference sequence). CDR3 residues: CASTRDRSAYGYTF. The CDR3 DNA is TGTGCCAGTACTAGGGACAGGAGTGCGTATGGCTACACCTTC.

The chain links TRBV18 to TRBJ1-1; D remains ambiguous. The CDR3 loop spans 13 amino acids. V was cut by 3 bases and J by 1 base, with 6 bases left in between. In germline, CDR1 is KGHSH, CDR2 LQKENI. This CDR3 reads CASSPQKNTEAFF. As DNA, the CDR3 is TGTGCCAGCTCACCCCAGAAGAACACTGAAGCTTTCTTT.

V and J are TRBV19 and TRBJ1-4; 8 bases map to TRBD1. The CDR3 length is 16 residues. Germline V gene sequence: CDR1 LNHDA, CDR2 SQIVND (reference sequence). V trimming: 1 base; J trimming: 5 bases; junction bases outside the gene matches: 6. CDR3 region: CASSIAAGQENEKLFF. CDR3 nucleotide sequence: TGTGCCAGTAGTATAGCGGCGGGACAGGAAAATGAAAAACTGTTTTTT. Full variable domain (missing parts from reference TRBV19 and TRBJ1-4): DGGITQSPKYLFRKEGQNVTLSCEQNLNHDAMYWYRQDPGQGLRLIYYSQIVNDFQKGDIAEGYSVSREKKESFPLTVTSAQKNPTAFYLCASSIAAGQENEKLFFGSGTQLSVL.

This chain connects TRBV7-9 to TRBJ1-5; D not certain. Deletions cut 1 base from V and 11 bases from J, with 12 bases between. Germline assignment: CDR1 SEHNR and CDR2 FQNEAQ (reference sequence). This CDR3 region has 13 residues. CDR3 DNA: TGTGCCAGCAGCTTAGATTGGGTCGGGACCCAGCATTTT. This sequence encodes CASSLDWVGTQHF.

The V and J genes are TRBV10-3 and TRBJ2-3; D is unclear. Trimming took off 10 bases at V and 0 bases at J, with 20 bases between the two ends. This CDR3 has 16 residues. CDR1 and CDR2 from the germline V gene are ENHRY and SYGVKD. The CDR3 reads CATSPRMNPSTDTQYF. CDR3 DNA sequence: TGTGCCACCTCACCCAGAATGAACCCCAGCACAGATACGCAGTATTTT.